Below are 18 T cell receptor beta chains sequenced from a single sample in a study of shared clonotypes between healthy human individuals. Naive CD8 isolation took CD45RO-negative cells positively selected for CCR7 and excluded terminally differentiated effector memory CD45RA+ cells. Sequenced by immunoSEQ multiplex PCR; TCRdb stores in-frame clones only, minus some. This repertoire shows over 2 million clones, roughly 95% found once; its top ten account for 0.9% to 1.3%. Input material: naive CD8+ T cells sorted from blood. These receptors all stem from a man younger than 35 in good health.

The chain employs TRBV6-1 and TRBJ1-4; possible D gene TRBD1, 5 bases. V lost 3 bases, J lost 10 bases, and 12 bases lay in between. The length of the CDR3 is 13 residues. From germline, CDR1 is MNHNS and CDR2 SASEGT. The CDR3 reads CASSDAGMGKLFF. The CDR3 coding sequence is TGTGCCAGCAGTGATGCAGGGATGGGAAAACTGTTTTTT.

As to this clone: Other DNA sequences of this sample code for an identical CDR3. The gene calls are TRBV6-5 and TRBJ2-7; unclear D gene. Germline V gives CDR1 MNHEY, CDR2 SVGAGI. V was clipped by 0 bases and J by 4 bases, with 7 bases between them. This CDR3 has 13 residues. The CDR3 DNA follows: TGTGCCAGCAGTTACTCCACCCTTTACGAGCAGTACTTC. Protein product: CASSYSTLYEQYF.

This chain connects TRBV6-6 to TRBJ2-7; D assignment may be TRBD1 or TRBD2 (5 bases each). Trimming removed 6 bases at V and 6 bases at J, with 18 bases between. The germline gives CDR1 MNHNY, CDR2 SVGAGI (reference sequence). This CDR3 contains 14 residues. CDR3 amino acids: CASSWGEGTREQYF. The CDR3 DNA is TGTGCCAGCAGCTGGGGAGAGGGGACGCGCGAGCAGTACTTC.

The chain employs TRBV10-1 and TRBJ2-7, with D hard to call. The CDR3 has 14 amino acids. Germline loops: CDR1 WNHNN, CDR2 SYGVQD (reference sequence). The V end lost 0 bases, the J end lost 6 bases, and 12 bases lay between the germline ends. The DNA for the CDR3 is TGCGCCAGCAGTGAGTCTTTTGGCAGGCCCGAGCAGTACTTC. Translated: CASSESFGRPEQYF.

Concerning this clone: This specimen includes other DNA sequences encoding the same CDR3. This sequence joins TRBV27 and TRBJ2-7; D remains unclear. The CDR3 loop spans 11 amino acids. Germline V gene lookup returns CDR1 MNHEY and CDR2 SMNVEV (reference sequence). Trimming pared 4 bases from V and 5 bases from J, leaving 6 bases between. The CDR3 sequence is CASSSGDEQYF. The CDR3 DNA reads TGTGCCAGCAGTTCCGGAGACGAGCAGTACTTC.

The V gene is TRBV9, the J gene TRBJ2-7; 10 nucleotides align to TRBD2. The J segment lost 3 bases and the V segment lost 4 bases, leaving 4 bases of the junction unmatched. The CDR3 loop spans 14 amino acids. Germline values: CDR1 SGDLS, CDR2 YYNGEE. DNA of the CDR3: TGTGCCAGCAGCTTAGCGGGAGGTGACTACGAGCAGTACTTC. Translating gives CASSLAGGDYEQYF.

V usage is TRBV5-1 and J usage is TRBJ1-2, with D unresolved. Germline CDR1 reads SGHRS; CDR2 reads YFSETQ. This CDR3 is 15 amino acids long. The V end lost 0 bases, the J end lost 1 base, and 10 bases lay between the germline ends. The CDR3 DNA sequence: TGCGCCAGCAGCTTGGTACTGGGCCTTAACTATGGCTACACCTTC. Encoded protein: CASSLVLGLNYGYTF.

This sequence joins TRBV28 and TRBJ2-1; D is perhaps TRBD2 (6 bases). Germline V gives CDR1 MDHEN, CDR2 SYDVKM. The V end was cut by 10 bases, the J end by 0 bases, with 16 bases between. This CDR3 contains 15 residues. CDR3 DNA: TGTGCCACCTCGATAGCGGAAAGCTCCTACAATGAGCAGTTCTTC. This gives the protein CATSIAESSYNEQFF.

The genes are TRBV27 and TRBJ2-7, with D tentatively TRBD2 (6 bases). The V and J ends lost 5 bases and 2 bases respectively, with 13 bases between them. The CDR3 runs to 14 residues. Germline assignment: CDR1 MNHEY and CDR2 SMNVEV (reference sequence). The DNA for the CDR3 is TGTGCCAGCAGTCCCGGGACTCTCCCCTACGAGCAGTACTTC. This translates into CASSPGTLPYEQYF.

The chain has TRBV4-1 and TRBJ1-2; 7 bases agree with TRBD1. CDR3 length: 15 residues. The germline V gene has CDR1 MGHRA and CDR2 YSYEKL. The V segment lost 0 bases and the J segment 8 bases; nucleotides outside the gene matches: 9. This chain's CDR3 is CASSQDRQGVEGYTF. Written as DNA, the CDR3 is TGCGCCAGCAGCCAAGATCGACAGGGAGTGGAGGGCTACACCTTC.

Here the CDR3 reads CASSWTGSVTTEAFF. The CDR3 nucleotides read TGTGCCAGCAGCTGGACAGGGAGCGTTACCACTGAAGCTTTCTTT. This chain joins TRBV5-5 and TRBJ1-1, with 8 bases aligning to TRBD1. This CDR3 spans 15 amino acids. V lost 3 bases and J lost 4; bases outside the gene matches: 8. Germline V CDR1 and CDR2: SGHKS, YYEKEE (reference sequence).

V gene TRBV4-1 combines with J gene TRBJ2-7, with 8 bases lining up with TRBD2. CDR3 length equals 17 residues. V dropped 0 bases and J dropped 2; count of bases not matched to a gene: 9. From germline, CDR1 is MGHRA and CDR2 YSYEKL. Written as DNA, the CDR3 is TGCGCCAGCAGCCAAGATTTGCCTAGCGGGCTAACCTACGAGCAGTACTTC. Translation: CASSQDLPSGLTYEQYF.

The chain employs TRBV10-2 and TRBJ2-1; 8 bases are shared with TRBD2. Germline V gene sequence: CDR1 WSHSY, CDR2 SAAADI. There are 15 residues in the CDR3. J lost 2 bases, V lost 5 bases, and 5 bases had no gene match. Here the CDR3 reads CASSYSGAPYNEQFF. In nucleotides, the CDR3 is TGCGCCAGCAGTTATAGCGGGGCCCCCTACAATGAGCAGTTCTTC.

The chain employs TRBV7-9 and TRBJ2-1; TRBD2 matches at 7 bases. Germline assignment: CDR1 SEHNR and CDR2 FQNEAQ (reference sequence). This CDR3 has 16 amino acids. After removal of 6 bases from V and 0 bases from J, the junction contained 8 bases not matched to a gene. The CDR3 reads CASSTGTTSSYNEQFF. The CDR3, as DNA: TGTGCCAGCAGTACCGGGACTACGAGCTCCTACAATGAGCAGTTCTTC. The complete variable domain, with remaining parts taken from reference TRBV7-9 and TRBJ2-1, reads DTGVSQNPRHKITKRGQNVTFRCDPISEHNRLYWYRQTLGQGPEFLTYFQNEAQLEKSRLLSDRFSAERPKGSFSTLEIQRTEQGDSAMYLCASSTGTTSSYNEQFFGPGTRLTVL.

V is TRBV10-1 and J is TRBJ2-2; D not certain. The V and J ends lost 0 bases and 2 bases respectively, with 10 bases between them. The CDR3 totals 16 residues. Germline loops: CDR1 WNHNN, CDR2 SYGVQD (reference sequence). The CDR3 protein is CASSESPTVNTGELFF. The CDR3 bases are TGCGCCAGCAGTGAGTCCCCGACGGTCAACACCGGGGAGCTGTTTTTT.

The chain joins TRBV11-2 to TRBJ2-3; 12 bases map to TRBD2. The CDR3 contains 14 residues. The V gene end was trimmed by 10 bases and the J gene end by 7 bases; junction bases not matched to a gene: 9. Germline CDR1 is SGHAT and CDR2 is FQNNGV. CDR3 residues: CATETSGGWNTQYF. CDR3 bases: TGTGCCACCGAGACTAGCGGGGGTTGGAATACGCAGTATTTT.

V and J are TRBV2 and TRBJ2-1; 13 nucleotides agree with TRBD2. This CDR3 spans 20 amino acids. Trimming cost V 9 bases and J 2 bases; bases outside gene matches: 19. Germline V gene data show CDR1 as SNHLY and CDR2 as FYNNEI. The CDR3 loop reads CASDRRMDVGTSGAYNEQFF. CDR3 sequence (DNA): TGTGCCAGTGACCGTCGGATGGATGTGGGGACTAGCGGGGCCTACAATGAGCAGTTCTTC.

This chain joins TRBV27 and TRBJ2-7; D perhaps matches TRBD2 (5 bases). V lost 4 bases and J lost 1, with 11 bases in between. Per the germline V gene, CDR1 is MNHEY and CDR2 is SMNVEV (reference sequence). The CDR3 is 14 residues long. CDR3 bases: TGTGCCAGCAGTTGGGCTAGCTGGTCCTACGAGCAGTACTTC. It codes for CASSWASWSYEQYF.